The 2 T cell receptor beta chains below were found in one sample sequenced in a study of shared clonotypes between healthy human individuals. This table comes from immunoSEQ multiplex PCR, and its TCRdb copy is limited to in-frame clones, with some not included. This table holds roughly 1,000,000 clones, about 84% found once. Material: memory CD4+ T cells from PBMCs. Stated subset: CD45RA-negative fraction. These receptors were collected from a man aged 18 to 29 in good health. Some clones in this sample may be carry-over from other donors' samples.

On this clone itself: At one boundary the junction diverges from the germline segment, which might be a read error. J is TRBJ1-2 and V is TRBV6-1, with 7 nucleotides matching TRBD1. Germline CDR1 MNHNS, CDR2 SASEGT. This CDR3 region has 16 residues. The CDR3 loop is CASREGGQYESYGYTF. For the CDR3, the DNA is TGTGCCAGCAGAGAAGGGGGCCAGTATGAGTCCTATGGCTACACCTTC.

The chain carries TRBV11-3 and TRBJ2-4; unclear D gene. The V end was cut by 3 bases, the J end by 5 bases, with 8 bases between. Germline lookup yields CDR1 SGHNT and CDR2 YENEEA. This CDR3 is 13 amino acids long. The DNA of the CDR3 is TGTGCCAGCAGCTTGGACGGGCAAAACATTCAGTACTTC. This gives the protein CASSLDGQNIQYF.